What follows describes a single T cell receptor (beta chain). What it binds is not known. This record comes from a study of cytomegalovirus exposure and HLA in healthy donors. In the study overall: Earlier sequencing of 150 million to 200 million T cells yielded approximately 100 million unique TCR beta sequences. Overall study findings and caveats: An analysis done earlier found most TCR beta V segments productive about 87% or about 30% of the time. The study found most TCR sequences rare, yet found some public TCRs in many donors. An Asian-associated ancestry cluster reportedly showed fewer N-insertions than the roughly 670-donor mean in a later analysis.

This CDR3 has 15 residues. After removal of 5 bases from V and 5 bases from J, the junction contained 6 bases not matched to a gene. CDR1 and CDR2 from the germline V gene are MNHNS and SASEGT. This PCR relied on a set of 60 Vbeta primers and 13 Jbeta primers. The repertoire was sequenced with immunoSEQ multiplex PCR; TCRdb's copy has only in-frame clones and lacks some. The sample has roughly 200,000 clones, approximately 85% seen once; the top ten hold approximately 2.2%. The chain combines TRBV6-1 with TRBJ2-1; 10 positions match TRBD1. This receptor was identified in a woman aged 45-65 years in good health and CMV-seronegative. Sequenced: PBMCs. The CDR3 DNA follows: TGTGCCAGCAGTTCCGGACAGGGGGGCAACAATGAGCAGTTCTTC. As protein: CASSSGQGGNNEQFF.